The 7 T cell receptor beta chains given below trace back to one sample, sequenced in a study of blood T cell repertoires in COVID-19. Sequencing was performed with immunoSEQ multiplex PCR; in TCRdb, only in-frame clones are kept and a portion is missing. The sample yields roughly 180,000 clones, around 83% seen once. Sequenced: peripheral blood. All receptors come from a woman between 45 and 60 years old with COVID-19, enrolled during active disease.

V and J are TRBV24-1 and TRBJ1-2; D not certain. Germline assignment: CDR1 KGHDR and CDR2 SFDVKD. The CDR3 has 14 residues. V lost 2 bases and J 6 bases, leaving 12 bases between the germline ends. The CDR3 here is CATSDSSVLDGYTF. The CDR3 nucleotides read TGTGCCACCAGTGATTCATCAGTGTTGGATGGCTACACCTTC.

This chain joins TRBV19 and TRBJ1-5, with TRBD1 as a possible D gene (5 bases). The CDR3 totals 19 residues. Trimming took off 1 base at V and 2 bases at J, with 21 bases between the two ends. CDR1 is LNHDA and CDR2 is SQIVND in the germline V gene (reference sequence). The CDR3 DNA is TGTGCCAGTAGTATAGGCATAACCTCAGGGCTTTCTGGCAATCAGCCCCAGCATTTT. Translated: CASSIGITSGLSGNQPQHF. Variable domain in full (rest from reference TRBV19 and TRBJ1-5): DGGITQSPKYLFRKEGQNVTLSCEQNLNHDAMYWYRQDPGQGLRLIYYSQIVNDFQKGDIAEGYSVSREKKESFPLTVTSAQKNPTAFYLCASSIGITSGLSGNQPQHFGDGTRLSIL.

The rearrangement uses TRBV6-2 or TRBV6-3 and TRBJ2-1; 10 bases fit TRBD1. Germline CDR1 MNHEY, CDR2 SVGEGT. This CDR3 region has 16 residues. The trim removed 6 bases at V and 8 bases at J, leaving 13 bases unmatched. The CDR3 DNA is TGTGCCAGCAGCACATTCGACAGGGGGCGCCTTGATGAGCAGTTCTTC. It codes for CASSTFDRGRLDEQFF.

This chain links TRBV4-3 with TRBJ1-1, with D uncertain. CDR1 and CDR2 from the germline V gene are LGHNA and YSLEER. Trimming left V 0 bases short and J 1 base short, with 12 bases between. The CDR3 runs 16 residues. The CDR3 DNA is TGCGCCAGCAGCCAAGAACTTACGGGGTCGAACACTGAAGCTTTCTTT. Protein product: CASSQELTGSNTEAFF.

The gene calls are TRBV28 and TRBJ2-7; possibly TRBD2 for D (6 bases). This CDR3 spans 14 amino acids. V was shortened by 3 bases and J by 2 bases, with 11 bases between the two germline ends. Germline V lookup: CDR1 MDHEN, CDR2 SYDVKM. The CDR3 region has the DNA TGTGCCAGCAGTTTGTCACTAGCTGCCTACGAGCAGTACTTC. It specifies CASSLSLAAYEQYF.

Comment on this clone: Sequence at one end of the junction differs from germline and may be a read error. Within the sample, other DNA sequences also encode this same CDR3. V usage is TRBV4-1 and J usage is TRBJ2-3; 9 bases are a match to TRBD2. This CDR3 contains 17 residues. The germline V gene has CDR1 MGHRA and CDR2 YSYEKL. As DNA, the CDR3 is TGCGCCAGCAGCCAGAGCCAAAGCGGGGGGCTTACAGATACACAGTATTTT. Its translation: CASSQSQSGGLTDTQYF.

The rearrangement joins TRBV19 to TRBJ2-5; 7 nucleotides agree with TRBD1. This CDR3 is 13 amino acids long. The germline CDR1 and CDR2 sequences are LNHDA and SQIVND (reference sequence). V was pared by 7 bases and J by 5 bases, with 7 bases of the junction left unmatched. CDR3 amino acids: CASKDRVGETQYF. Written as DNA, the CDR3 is TGTGCCAGTAAAGACAGGGTCGGGGAGACCCAGTACTTC. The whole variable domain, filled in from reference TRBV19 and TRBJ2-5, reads DGGITQSPKYLFRKEGQNVTLSCEQNLNHDAMYWYRQDPGQGLRLIYYSQIVNDFQKGDIAEGYSVSREKKESFPLTVTSAQKNPTAFYLCASKDRVGETQYFGPGTRLLVL.